These 28 T cell receptor beta chains were all obtained from the same sample, sequenced in a study of regulatory T cells in long-lasting Graves disease. Sequencing libraries for TCR beta were prepared with iRepertoire HTBI primers and Arm-PCR of CDR3 regions. MiXCR, run by TCRdb on the multiplex PCR reads, gives a single entry per CDR3 protein. Of about 470,000 distinct CDR3 sequences detected, about 22% appear once; the ten largest clones hold about 6.6%. Time point described: persistent/refractory GD, antithyroid drugs over 5 years with positive TRAb. RNA from PBMCs was the source of the TCR library. The sample in question was peripheral blood mononuclear cells (PBMCs), obtained when the disease was refractory, from a patient treated with antithyroid drugs. The receptors originated from a female donor with Graves disease.

This clonotype was recorded a few times. A read error may be the cause here, since a much bigger clone is one base away. V and J are TRBV6-1 and TRBJ1-5; weak D call: TRBD1 (6 bases). Germline V gene lookup returns CDR1 MNHNS and CDR2 SASEGT. CDR3 length: 13 residues. V was shortened by 7 bases and J by 0 bases, with 7 bases between the two germline ends. CDR3 residues: CASNRDSNQPQHF. DNA for the CDR3: TGTGCCAGCAACAGGGATAGCAATCAGCCCCAGCATTTT.

This clonotype was detected once. The genes are TRBV5-1 and TRBJ2-2, with a possible D match to TRBD2 (6 bases). Germline lookup yields CDR1 SGHRS and CDR2 YFSETQ. V was trimmed by 6 bases and J by 3 bases, leaving 9 bases between them. The CDR3 is 13 residues long. CDR3 residues: CASIASDTGELFF. The CDR3 DNA sequence: TGCGCCAGCATCGCTAGCGACACCGGGGAGCTGTTTTTT. Combining the CDR3 with reference TRBV5-1 and TRBJ2-2 gives the whole variable domain KAGVTQTPRYLIKTRGQQVTLSCSPISGHRSVSWYQQTPGQGLQFLFEYFSETQRNKGNFPGRFSGRQFSNSRSEMNVSTLELGDSALYLCASIASDTGELFFGEGSRLTVL.

This clonotype was found a few times. The V and J genes are TRBV18 and TRBJ2-7; TRBD1 matches 7 bases. In germline, CDR1 is KGHSH, CDR2 LQKENI. V dropped 6 bases and J dropped 0; count of bases not matched to a gene: 8. This CDR3 region has 15 residues. CDR3 nucleotide sequence: TGTGCCAGCTCGCCCTCCCGGGACAGCTCCTACGAGCAGTACTTC. Translating it yields CASSPSRDSSYEQYF.

This clonotype came up many times. V usage is TRBV27 and J usage is TRBJ2-4; 10 bases are a match to TRBD2. The J segment lost 0 bases and the V segment lost 2 bases, leaving 10 bases of the junction unmatched. From germline, CDR1 is MNHEY and CDR2 SMNVEV (reference sequence). The CDR3 totals 19 residues. In DNA form, the CDR3 reads TGTGCCAGCAGTTTAAGAGGACTAGCGGACCCTCTAGCCAAAAACATTCAGTACTTC. It codes for CASSLRGLADPLAKNIQYF.

There are many counts of this clonotype. The germline gene is not matched at one end of the junction; a read error may be the cause. The chain carries TRBV30 and TRBJ1-1; TRBD1 aligns across 10 bases. Germline-derived CDR1 and CDR2 are GTSNPN and SVGIG (reference sequence). The CDR3 runs 11 residues. DNA for the CDR3: TGCCAGGGACAGGGGTGGACTGAAGCTTTCTTT. Its protein product is CQGQGWTEAFF.

This sequence joins TRBV12-3 or TRBV12-4 and TRBJ2-1, with TRBD2 matching over 8 bases. J was trimmed by 6 bases and V by 10 bases; bases with no gene match: 17. The CDR3 consists of 16 residues. CDR3 residues: CATSDSAGDPRNEQFF. The CDR3 DNA reads as TGTGCCACCTCCGACTCAGCGGGGGATCCCCGCAATGAGCAGTTCTTC.

This clonotype was seen many times. The chain links TRBV28 to TRBJ1-5; D unclear. The CDR3 extends over 12 amino acids. V was shortened by 7 bases and J by 5 bases, with 9 bases between the two germline ends. CDR1 and CDR2 from the germline V gene are MDHEN and SYDVKM. The CDR3, as DNA: TGTGCCAGCACCGAGCCCGATCAGCCCCAGCATTTT. As protein: CASTEPDQPQHF.

This clonotype occurred a few times. V is TRBV20-1 and J is TRBJ1-2, with a weak D call TRBD1 (6 bases). CDR3 length equals 14 residues. The ends were cut back, 4 bases at V and 4 bases at J, with 16 bases in the middle. Germline V gene data show CDR1 as DFQATT and CDR2 as SNEGSKA (reference sequence). The CDR3 region is CSAKSTGAGYGYTF. The DNA of the CDR3 is TGCAGTGCTAAATCAACGGGGGCAGGCTATGGCTACACCTTC.

This clonotype was counted many times. Here the CDR3 DNA reads TGTGCCAGCAGTCGCAACAGGGAAGGGACCTACGAGCAGTACTTC. This translates into CASSRNREGTYEQYF. The rearrangement joins TRBV28 to TRBJ2-7, with D possibly being TRBD1 (6 bases). The CDR3 length is 15 residues. Trimming cost V 5 bases and J 2 bases, with 16 bases left between them. Per the germline V gene, CDR1 is MDHEN and CDR2 is SYDVKM.

This clonotype was seen a handful of times. This rearrangement joins TRBV13 to TRBJ1-5; D not resolved. The CDR3 covers 14 residues. Germline V gene data show CDR1 as PRHDT and CDR2 as FYEKMQ (reference sequence). Between the trimmed V and J ends, which lost 0 bases and 6 bases, there was a span of 9 bases. The CDR3 nucleotides read TGTGCCAGCAGCTTAGGCTGGCCGGGTCAGCCCCAGCATTTT. Protein product: CASSLGWPGQPQHF.

This chain links TRBV9 with TRBJ1-2; possible D gene TRBD1, 5 bases. Germline assignment: CDR1 SGDLS and CDR2 YYNGEE. Trimming shortened V by 0 bases and J by 4 bases, and 13 bases separated the two germline ends. The CDR3 covers 15 residues. CDR3 amino acids: CASSVGGAMGYGYTF. DNA for the CDR3: TGTGCCAGCAGCGTAGGAGGGGCCATGGGCTATGGCTACACCTTC.

This clonotype was counted many times. The J gene is TRBJ1-5, the V gene TRBV28; TRBD1 agrees at 8 bases. Germline V gives CDR1 MDHEN, CDR2 SYDVKM. This CDR3 is 17 amino acids long. The V and J ends lost 2 bases and 4 bases, in that order; junction bases with no gene match: 10. As DNA, the CDR3 is TGTGCCAGCAGTTTAATCCCGACAGGGGCGGGGAATCAGCCCCAGCATTTT. It yields the protein CASSLIPTGAGNQPQHF.

This clonotype was recorded at least ten times. The chain's CDR3 is CAISPEAGVTEAFF. CDR3 coding DNA: TGTGCCATCAGCCCGGAGGCAGGGGTTACTGAAGCTTTCTTT. The chain recombines TRBV10-3 with TRBJ1-1; a possible D gene is TRBD1 (6 bases). The CDR3 spans 14 residues. V was shortened by 6 bases and J by 5 bases, with 16 bases between the two germline ends. CDR1 is ENHRY and CDR2 is SYGVKD in the germline V gene.

This clonotype has only a few counts. V and J are TRBV19 and TRBJ1-1; D is possibly TRBD1 (5 bases). The V gene lost 6 bases and the J gene lost 1 base, with 12 bases spanning the gap. The CDR3 has 14 residues. Germline CDR1 reads LNHDA; CDR2 reads SQIVND (reference sequence). The CDR3 loop is CASRGGRANTEAFF. In DNA, the CDR3 is TGTGCCAGTAGGGGGGGACGGGCGAACACTGAAGCTTTCTTT.

This chain uses TRBV9 with TRBJ1-5; a weak D match, TRBD1 (6 bases). V lost 3 bases and J lost 4, with 14 bases in between. Germline-derived CDR1 and CDR2 are SGDLS and YYNGEE. The CDR3 totals 15 residues. The CDR3 here is CASSAWTERNQPQHF. The CDR3 DNA sequence: TGTGCCAGCAGCGCGTGGACAGAGAGAAATCAGCCCCAGCATTTT. The complete variable domain, with remaining parts taken from reference TRBV9 and TRBJ1-5, reads DSGVTQTPKHLITATGQRVTLRCSPRSGDLSVYWYQQSLDQGLQFLIQYYNGEERAKGNILERFSAQQFPDLHSELNLSSLELGDSALYFCASSAWTERNQPQHFGDGTRLSIL.

This clonotype has just a few counts. The J gene is TRBJ1-3, the V gene TRBV12-3 or TRBV12-4; D call uncertain. V lost 3 bases, J lost 0 bases, and 15 bases lay in between. The CDR3 is made up of 17 amino acids. The CDR3 is CASSLRSIGSSGNTIYF. The CDR3 DNA is TGTGCCAGCAGTTTGCGATCTATAGGCAGCTCTGGAAACACCATATATTTT.

This clonotype was observed many times. V usage is TRBV28 and J usage is TRBJ2-6; D possibly uses TRBD1 or TRBD2 (5 bases each). From germline, CDR1 is MDHEN and CDR2 SYDVKM. The CDR3 has 16 residues. Trimming shortened V by 7 bases and J by 0 bases, and 13 bases separated the two germline ends. Written as DNA, the CDR3 is TGTGCCAGCAACTCCGGGGCGAACTCTGGGGCCAACGTCCTGACTTTC. Residues: CASNSGANSGANVLTF.

V usage is TRBV25-1 and J usage is TRBJ1-1; no clear D. V lost 3 bases and J 6 bases, leaving 11 bases between the germline ends. The germline CDR1 and CDR2 sequences are MGHDK and SYGVNS. This CDR3 comprises 13 residues. CDR3 sequence reads: CASSDGHRAEAFF. The CDR3 DNA reads as TGTGCCAGCAGTGACGGGCATAGGGCTGAAGCTTTCTTT.

This clonotype was found a few times. This rearrangement joins TRBV20-1 to TRBJ2-4, with a possible D match to TRBD2 (5 bases). The CDR3 length is 18 residues. The V end lost 2 bases, the J end lost 0 bases, and 20 bases lay between the germline ends. CDR1 DFQATT and CDR2 SNEGSKA come from the germline V gene (reference sequence). The CDR3 here is CSARNRDQGFLAKNIQYF. DNA for the CDR3: TGCAGTGCTAGAAACCGGGATCAAGGCTTCTTAGCCAAAAACATTCAGTACTTC.

This rearrangement joins TRBV12-3 or TRBV12-4 to TRBJ1-6, with D maybe TRBD1 (5 bases). CDR3 length: 15 amino acids. V lost 0 bases and J lost 10, with 13 bases in between. CDR3 residues: CASSLAGGFGSPLHF. CDR3 DNA sequence: TGTGCCAGCAGTTTAGCGGGGGGGTTCGGGTCACCCCTCCACTTT.

This CDR3 reads CASSPLSGITSTDTQYF. In nucleotides, the CDR3 is TGTGCCAGCAGCCCCTTGAGTGGCATCACTAGCACAGATACGCAGTATTTT. The rearrangement links TRBV28 to TRBJ2-3, with D hard to call. The length of the CDR3 is 17 residues. V was trimmed by 6 bases and J by 0 bases, leaving 19 bases between them. Germline assignment: CDR1 MDHEN and CDR2 SYDVKM.

The sample holds many counts of this clonotype. This chain joins TRBV6-1 and TRBJ1-4, with D tentatively TRBD1 (5 bases). This CDR3 has 15 residues. The V end lost 4 bases, the J end lost 5 bases, and 14 bases lay between the germline ends. The germline CDR1 and CDR2 sequences are MNHNS and SASEGT. The CDR3 DNA reads as TGTGCCAGCAGTGCATCGGGACGGGAGAATGAAAAACTGTTTTTT. This gives the protein CASSASGRENEKLFF.

This clonotype was picked up many times. The chain links TRBV6-2 or TRBV6-3 to TRBJ1-1; tentatively, D is TRBD1 (6 bases). CDR1 and CDR2 from the germline V gene are MNHEY and SVGEGT. The CDR3 has 13 amino acids. With 8 bases removed from V and 0 bases from J, the gap between germline ends came to 10 bases. CDR3 protein: CASGWGLNTEAFF. The CDR3 region has the DNA TGTGCCAGCGGTTGGGGGCTGAACACTGAAGCTTTCTTT.

V is TRBV3-1 and J is TRBJ1-5; possible D gene TRBD1, 5 bases. The CDR3 spans 14 residues. The germline V gene encodes CDR1 LGHDT and CDR2 YNNKEL (reference sequence). The V end lost 2 bases, the J end lost 5 bases, and 10 bases lay between the germline ends. This chain's CDR3 is CASSQMGEDQPQHF. CDR3 nucleotide sequence: TGTGCCAGCAGCCAAATGGGGGAGGATCAGCCCCAGCATTTT.

This clonotype appeared many times. The rearrangement uses TRBV15 and TRBJ1-2, with TRBD1 matching over 7 bases. The CDR3 is made up of 16 amino acids. From germline, CDR1 is LNHNV and CDR2 YYDKDF (reference sequence). J lost 8 bases, V lost 5 bases, and 17 bases had no gene match. The CDR3 DNA follows: TGTGCCACCAGCGGAGGACAGGCCAAGGTGCTTGACGGCTACACCTTC. Protein product: CATSGGQAKVLDGYTF.

This chain uses TRBV5-6 with TRBJ2-5, with D possibly matching TRBD2 (6 bases). Germline assignment: CDR1 SGHDT and CDR2 YYEEEE. V lost 4 bases and J 8 bases, leaving 12 bases between the germline ends. This CDR3 is built from 12 residues. The CDR3 coding sequence is TGTGCCAGCAGCGCTTGGGAGGAAACCCAGTACTTC. It encodes CASSAWEETQYF.

This chain joins TRBV7-9 and TRBJ2-1; TRBD1 matches at 7 bases. The CDR3 length is 15 residues. Germline V gene sequence: CDR1 SEHNR, CDR2 FQNEAQ (reference sequence). V lost 6 bases and J lost 1; bases outside the gene matches: 6. The CDR3 reads CASRHRGGSYNEQFF. CDR3 sequence (DNA): TGTGCCAGCAGGCACAGGGGTGGGTCCTACAATGAGCAGTTCTTC.

This clonotype was seen a few times. The chain is built from TRBV5-8 and TRBJ1-2; a weak D match, TRBD1 (5 bases). From germline, CDR1 is SGHTS and CDR2 YDEGEE. The CDR3 is 14 residues long. Trimming left V 3 bases short and J 0 bases short, with 9 bases between. CDR3 sequence: CASSSPGTNYGYTF. DNA for the CDR3: TGTGCCAGCAGCTCTCCAGGGACTAACTATGGCTACACCTTC.